The 10 T cell receptor beta chains reported below all come from one sample, sequenced in a study of blood T cell repertoires in COVID-19. The repertoire was sequenced with immunoSEQ multiplex PCR; TCRdb's copy has only in-frame clones and lacks some. The sample consists of hundreds of thousands of clones, around 86% of them appearing once. Sequencing used peripheral blood. The source of these receptors is a woman aged 40-49 years who had recovered from COVID-19.

The rearrangement joins TRBV19 to TRBJ1-1; 7 nucleotides match TRBD1. The CDR3 length is 16 residues. The germline CDR1 and CDR2 sequences are LNHDA and SQIVND (reference sequence). The V and J ends lost 1 base and 0 bases, in that order; junction bases with no gene match: 5. This CDR3 is CASSIGVTGMNTEAFF. For the CDR3, the DNA is TGTGCCAGTAGTATAGGAGTGACAGGGATGAACACTGAAGCTTTCTTT.

The sample holds one count of this clone. The chain carries TRBV21-1 and TRBJ1-2; the D call TRBD1 from the table was never checked on the DNA. TRBV21-1 is a recognized pseudogene. The CDR3 sequence is 17 residues long. This CDR3 is CASSTRRDRVLSTGYTF. CDR3 DNA sequence: TGTGCCAGCAGCACCCGCCGGGACAGGGTTCTATCCACTGGCTACACCTTC.

Concerning this clone itself: Other nucleotide sequences in the sample specify the same CDR3. The chain carries TRBV11-3 and TRBJ2-5; no definite D call. Germline V gene sequence: CDR1 SGHNT, CDR2 YENEEA. V lost 0 bases to trimming and J lost 5 bases, with 7 bases between them. The CDR3 has 13 residues. Written as DNA, the CDR3 is TGTGCCAGCAGCTTAGACTCCCTGGAGACCCAGTACTTC. Translated, it gives CASSLDSLETQYF.

The V and J genes are TRBV6-5 and TRBJ2-7, with TRBD1 identical over 9 bases. Germline V gene lookup returns CDR1 MNHEY and CDR2 SVGAGI. V dropped 2 bases and J dropped 2; count of bases not matched to a gene: 4. CDR3 length: 15 amino acids. The CDR3 coding sequence is TGTGCCAGCAGTTACCGGGACAGGGCCACCTACGAGCAGTACTTC. This codes for CASSYRDRATYEQYF.

The chain carries TRBV5-5 and TRBJ1-1; 8 bases line up with TRBD1. V gave up 4 bases and J gave up 0 bases; unmatched junction bases: 20. The V gene's germline CDR1 is SGHKS and CDR2 YYEKEE (reference sequence). This CDR3 has 20 residues. For the CDR3, the DNA is TGTGCCAGCAGCGTAGCCGGGACAGGAGGGCGTATGACCATGAACACTGAAGCTTTCTTT. It encodes CASSVAGTGGRMTMNTEAFF.

The chain recombines TRBV30 with TRBJ2-3; TRBD2 matches at 7 bases. CDR1 and CDR2 from the germline V gene are GTSNPN and SVGIG (reference sequence). The CDR3 has 15 amino acids. With V trimmed by 4 bases and J by 1 base, 8 bases remained unmatched. In nucleotides, the CDR3 is TGTGCCTGGAAGCCGGGAGCGGGGCGCACAGATACGCAGTATTTT. This sequence encodes CAWKPGAGRTDTQYF.

The V gene is TRBV18, the J gene TRBJ2-7; D gene ambiguous. This CDR3 contains 11 residues. With 6 bases removed from V and 7 bases from J, the gap between germline ends came to 10 bases. Germline V gene data show CDR1 as KGHSH and CDR2 as LQKENI. CDR3 loop: CASSTSREQYF. CDR3 in DNA: TGTGCCAGCTCCACCTCTAGGGAGCAGTACTTC.

CDR3 protein: CASSDPIRHKGVSNNQPQHF. CDR3 DNA: TGTGCCAGCAGTGACCCCATTCGACATAAGGGAGTTTCTAACAATCAGCCCCAGCATTTT. This sequence joins TRBV6-4 and TRBJ1-5; the D is unclear. V gave up 2 bases and J gave up 3 bases, with 26 bases separating them. Per germline, CDR1 MRHNA and CDR2 SNTAGT. The CDR3 extends over 20 amino acids.

The rearrangement links TRBV28 to TRBJ1-1; possible D gene TRBD1, 5 bases. The germline V and J ends were trimmed by 6 bases and 1 base, with 12 bases remaining between them. Germline loops: CDR1 MDHEN, CDR2 SYDVKM. This CDR3 contains 14 residues. The CDR3 DNA sequence: TGTGCCAGCAGGGCGTCAGGGCGGAACACTGAAGCTTTCTTT. It specifies CASRASGRNTEAFF.

J is TRBJ1-6 and V is TRBV5-4, with TRBD1 matching over 11 bases. Trimming cost V 3 bases and J 5 bases; bases outside gene matches: 4. Per the germline V gene, CDR1 is SGHNT and CDR2 is YYREEE (reference sequence). This CDR3 is 16 amino acids long. The CDR3 region has the DNA TGTGCCAGCAGCTGGACAGGGGGCGGCGATAATTCACCCCTCCACTTT. Protein: CASSWTGGGDNSPLHF.